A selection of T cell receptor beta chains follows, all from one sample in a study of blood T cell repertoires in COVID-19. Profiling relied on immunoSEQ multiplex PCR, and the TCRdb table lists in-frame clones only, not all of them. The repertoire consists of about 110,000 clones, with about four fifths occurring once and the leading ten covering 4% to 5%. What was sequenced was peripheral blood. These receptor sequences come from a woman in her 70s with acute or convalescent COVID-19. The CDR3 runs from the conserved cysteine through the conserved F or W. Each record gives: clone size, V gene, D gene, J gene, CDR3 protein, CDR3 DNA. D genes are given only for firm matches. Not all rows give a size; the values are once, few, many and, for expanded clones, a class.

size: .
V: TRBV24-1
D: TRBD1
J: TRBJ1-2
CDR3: CATSAADREFNGYTF
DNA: TGTGCCACCAGTGCTGCGGACAGGGAGTTTAATGGCTACACCTTC

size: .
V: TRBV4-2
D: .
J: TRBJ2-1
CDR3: CASSQETYNEQFF
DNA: TGTGCCAGCAGCCAGGAGACTTACAATGAGCAGTTCTTC

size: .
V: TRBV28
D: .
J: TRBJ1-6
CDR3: CASSFRGISYNSPLHF
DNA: TGTGCCAGCAGTTTTCGGGGTATCTCCTATAATTCACCCCTCCACTTT

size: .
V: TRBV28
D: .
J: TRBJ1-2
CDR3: CASGGKDGYTF
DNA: TGTGCGAGTGGGGGGAAGGATGGCTACACCTTC

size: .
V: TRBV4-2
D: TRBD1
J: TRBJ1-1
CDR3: CASSGDRDSMNTEAFF
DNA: TGTGCCAGCAGCGGAGACCGGGACAGCATGAACACTGAAGCTTTCTTT

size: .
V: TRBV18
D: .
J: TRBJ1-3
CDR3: CASSPLDYSGNTIYF
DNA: TGTGCCAGCTCACCGTTAGACTACTCTGGAAACACCATATATTTT

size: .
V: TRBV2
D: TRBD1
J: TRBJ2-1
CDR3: CASSPDRGGDEQFF
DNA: TGTGCCAGCAGTCCGGACAGGGGCGGCGATGAGCAGTTCTTC

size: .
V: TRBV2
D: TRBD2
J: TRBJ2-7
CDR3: CATNSGSGYEQYF
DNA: TGTGCCACCAATAGCGGGAGTGGCTACGAGCAGTACTTC

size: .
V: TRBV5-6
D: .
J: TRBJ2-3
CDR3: CASSFVSGRTDTQYF
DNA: TGTGCCAGCAGCTTTGTTAGCGGCCGCACAGATACGCAGTATTTT

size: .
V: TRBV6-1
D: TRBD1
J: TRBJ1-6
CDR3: CASSETGGSPLHF
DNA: TGTGCCAGCAGTGAAACAGGGGGATCCCCCCTCCACTTT

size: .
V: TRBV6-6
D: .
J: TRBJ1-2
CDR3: CASQDLGSNYGYTF
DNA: TGTGCCAGTCAAGACCTTGGGAGCAACTATGGCTACACCTTC

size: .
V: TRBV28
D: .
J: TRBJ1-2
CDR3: CASSPRDILFAGYTF
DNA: TGTGCCAGCAGTCCCCGGGACATCCTATTCGCGGGCTACACCTTC

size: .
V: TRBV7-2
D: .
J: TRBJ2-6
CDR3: CASSLVGAWSESGANVLTF
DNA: TGTGCCAGCAGCTTAGTTGGGGCCTGGAGTGAATCTGGGGCCAACGTCCTGACTTTC

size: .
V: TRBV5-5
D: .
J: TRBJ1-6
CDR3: CASSLGRASPLHF
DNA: TGTGCCAGCAGCTTGGGGAGGGCTTCACCCCTCCACTTT

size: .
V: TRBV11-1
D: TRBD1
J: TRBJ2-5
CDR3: CASSTEQGNSFETQYF
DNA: TGTGCCAGCAGCACCGAACAGGGGAATTCGTTCGAGACCCAGTACTTC

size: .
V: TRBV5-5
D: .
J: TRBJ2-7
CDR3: CASSIGTLTYEQYF
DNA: TGTGCCAGCAGCATCGGGACACTTACCTACGAGCAGTACTTC

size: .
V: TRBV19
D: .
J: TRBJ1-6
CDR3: CASSIDAPRPGDNSPLHF
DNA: TGTGCCAGTAGTATAGATGCCCCCCGGCCAGGGGATAATTCACCCCTCCACTTT

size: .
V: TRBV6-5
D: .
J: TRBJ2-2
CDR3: CASSFGGGRTGELFF
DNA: TGTGCCAGCAGTTTTGGGGGAGGTCGTACCGGGGAGCTGTTTTTT

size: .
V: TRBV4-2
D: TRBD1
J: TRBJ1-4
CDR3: CASSQDLFTGGVREKLFF
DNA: TGTGCCAGCAGCCAAGATCTTTTTACAGGGGGCGTCAGGGAAAAACTGTTTTTT

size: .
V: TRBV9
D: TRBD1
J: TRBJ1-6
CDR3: CASSSGQGTNSPLHF
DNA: TGTGCCAGCAGCTCCGGACAGGGAACAAATTCACCCCTCCACTTT

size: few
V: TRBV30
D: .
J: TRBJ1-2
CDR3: CAWSVLGGAGYTF
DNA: TGTGCCTGGAGTGTACTTGGGGGCGCGGGCTACACCTTC

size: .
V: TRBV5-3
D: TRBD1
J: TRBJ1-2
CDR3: CARSLPRTGCNYGYTF
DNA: TGTGCCAGAAGCTTGCCTCGGACAGGCTGTAACTATGGCTACACCTTC

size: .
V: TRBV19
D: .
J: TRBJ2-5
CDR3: CASRMEGAGTQYF
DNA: TGTGCCAGTAGGATGGAGGGGGCTGGGACCCAGTACTTC

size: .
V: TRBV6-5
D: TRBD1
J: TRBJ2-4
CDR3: CASAPDRVAKNIQYF
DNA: TGTGCCAGCGCCCCGGACAGGGTGGCCAAAAACATTCAGTACTTC

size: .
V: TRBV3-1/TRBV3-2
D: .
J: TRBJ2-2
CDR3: CASSRRETGNTGELFF
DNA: TGTGCCAGCAGCCGCCGAGAGACAGGGAACACCGGGGAGCTGTTTTTT

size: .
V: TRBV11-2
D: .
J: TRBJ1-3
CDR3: CASSLAANFGNTIYF
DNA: TGTGCCAGCAGCTTAGCCGCGAACTTTGGAAACACCATATATTTT

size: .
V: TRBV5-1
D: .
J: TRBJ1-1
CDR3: CASSLEGSGTEAFF
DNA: TGCGCCAGCAGCTTGGAGGGGTCGGGCACTGAAGCTTTCTTT

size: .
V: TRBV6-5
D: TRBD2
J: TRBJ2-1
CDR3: CASMASGRIEQFF
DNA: TGTGCCAGCATGGCTAGCGGGAGAATTGAGCAGTTCTTC

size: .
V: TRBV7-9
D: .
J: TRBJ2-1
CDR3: CATSSGGPHNEQFF
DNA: TGTGCCACATCCTCTGGAGGGCCCCACAATGAGCAGTTCTTC

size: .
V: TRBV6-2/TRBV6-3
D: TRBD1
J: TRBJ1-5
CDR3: CASSFPMTGGLQPQHF
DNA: TGTGCCAGCAGTTTCCCCATGACAGGGGGCTTACAGCCCCAGCATTTT

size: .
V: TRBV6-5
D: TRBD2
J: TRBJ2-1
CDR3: CASSSSGTSYNEQFF
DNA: TGTGCCAGCAGTTCTTCCGGGACTAGCTACAATGAGCAGTTCTTC

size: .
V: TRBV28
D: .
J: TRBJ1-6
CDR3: CASSTPRGWGSPLHF
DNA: TGTGCCAGCAGTACCCCAAGGGGTTGGGGTTCACCCCTCCACTTT

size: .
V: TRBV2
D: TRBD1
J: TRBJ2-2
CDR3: CASSGQGNTGELFF
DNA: TGTGCCAGCAGTGGACAGGGGAACACCGGGGAGCTGTTTTTT

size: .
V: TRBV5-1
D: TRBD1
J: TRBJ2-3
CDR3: CASSLRGGADTQYF
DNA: TGCGCCAGCAGCTTGAGAGGGGGCGCCGATACGCAGTATTTT

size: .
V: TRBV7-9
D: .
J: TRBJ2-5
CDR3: CASSLAQGLQETQYF
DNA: TGTGCCAGCAGCTTAGCGCAGGGGCTCCAAGAGACCCAGTACTTC

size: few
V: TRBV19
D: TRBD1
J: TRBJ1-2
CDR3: CASSIARGQYGYTF
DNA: TGTGCCAGTAGTATAGCCAGGGGGCAGTATGGCTACACCTTC

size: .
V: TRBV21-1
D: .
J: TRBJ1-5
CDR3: CASSNRLAGVNQPQHF
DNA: TGTGCCAGCAGCAACCGACTGGCAGGGGTGAATCAGCCCCAGCATTTT